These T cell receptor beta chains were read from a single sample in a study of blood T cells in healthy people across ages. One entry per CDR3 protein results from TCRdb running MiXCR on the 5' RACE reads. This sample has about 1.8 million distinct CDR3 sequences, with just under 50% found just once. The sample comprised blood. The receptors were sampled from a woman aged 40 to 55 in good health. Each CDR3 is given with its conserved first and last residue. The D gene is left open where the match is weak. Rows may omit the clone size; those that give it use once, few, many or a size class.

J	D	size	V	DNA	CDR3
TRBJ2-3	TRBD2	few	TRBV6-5	TGTGCCAGCAGAAAAAGCGGGACTCCGACTATGTATTTT	CASRKSGTPTMYF
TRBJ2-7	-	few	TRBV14	TGTGCCAGCAGCCAAGCCGTCCGATCCTACGAGCAGTACTTC	CASSQAVRSYEQYF
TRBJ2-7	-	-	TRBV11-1	TGTGCCAGCAGCTCTCACTCCCGGAACAATGAGCAGTACTTC	CASSSHSRNNEQYF
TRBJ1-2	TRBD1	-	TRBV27	TGTGCCGGCAGTCCTCATCTATCAGGGGGCGCCGATGGCTACACCTTC	CAGSPHLSGGADGYTF
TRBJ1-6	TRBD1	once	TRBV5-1	TGCGCCAGCAGTTCTGAACCGGGACAGGGTTATAATTCACCCCTCCACTTT	CASSSEPGQGYNSPLHF
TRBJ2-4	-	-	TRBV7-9	TGTGCCAGCAGCTGGCAGGATCCCAAAAACATTCAGTACTTC	CASSWQDPKNIQYF
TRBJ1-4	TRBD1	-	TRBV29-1	TGCAGCGTTGAAGGCGCCGACGGGGACAGTTGGGGAAAACTGTTTTTT	CSVEGADGDSWGKLFF
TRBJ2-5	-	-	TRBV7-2	TGTGCCAGCAGCTTAAAGCTTCAGGCGAAGTACCAAGAGACCCAGTACTTC	CASSLKLQAKYQETQYF
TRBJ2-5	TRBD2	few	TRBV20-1	TGCAGTGCTCGGGGGGGCAAGGGCCAAGAGACCCAGTACTTC	CSARGGKGQETQYF
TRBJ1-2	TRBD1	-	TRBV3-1	TGTGCCAGCAGCCAAGATATCGGGACAGCCTATGGCTACACCTTC	CASSQDIGTAYGYTF
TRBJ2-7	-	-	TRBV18	TGTGCCAGCTCCCGATTATCAGGGGCGAACGAGCAGTACTTC	CASSRLSGANEQYF
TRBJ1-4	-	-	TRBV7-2	TGTGCCAGCAGCATTGACAGGAGGAATGAAAAACTGTTTTTT	CASSIDRRNEKLFF
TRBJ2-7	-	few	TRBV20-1	TGCAGTGCCCGATCTCAGGCTCTCTACGAGCAGTACTTC	CSARSQALYEQYF
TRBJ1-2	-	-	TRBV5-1	TGCGCCAGCAGCTTGACTGACGGGGCTAACTATGGCTACACCTTC	CASSLTDGANYGYTF
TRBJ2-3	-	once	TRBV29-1	TGCAGCGTTGATTTAGTCGGGGGTCCTTCCCCAGATACGCGGTATTTT	CSVDLVGGPSPDTRYF
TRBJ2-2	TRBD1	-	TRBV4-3	TGCGCCAGCAGCCAAGGAACAGGGGGGTTGACCGGGGAGCTGTTTTTT	CASSQGTGGLTGELFF
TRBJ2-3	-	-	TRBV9	TGTGCCAGCAGCGTAGATGGACTCCGAGTCACAGATACGCAGTATTTT	CASSVDGLRVTDTQYF
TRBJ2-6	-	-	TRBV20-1	TGCAGTGCTATCCCTGGACAGGCCAACGTCCTGACTTTC	CSAIPGQANVLTF
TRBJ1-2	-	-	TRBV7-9	TGTGCCAGCAGCTTAGAGGCGCGGGCCTATGGCTACACCTTC	CASSLEARAYGYTF
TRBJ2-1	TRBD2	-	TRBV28	TGTGCCAGCAGAGTTCGGGGAGGGGTTTACAATGAGCAGTTCTTC	CASRVRGGVYNEQFF
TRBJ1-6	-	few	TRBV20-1	TGCAGTGCTAGGGAGAGTCGTAATTCACCCCTCCACTTT	CSARESRNSPLHF
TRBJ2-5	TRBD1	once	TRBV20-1	TGCAGTGCTACAAGACAGGGTTCGGAGACCCAGTACTTC	CSATRQGSETQYF
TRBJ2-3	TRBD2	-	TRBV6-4	TGTGCCAGCAGTGTAATCGGGGGAGGGGCAGATACGCAGTATTTT	CASSVIGGGADTQYF
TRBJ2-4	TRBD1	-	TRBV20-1	TGCAGTACAACCGGGACAGGCGATCCCGATGTAACCAAAAACATTCAGTACTTC	CSTTGTGDPDVTKNIQYF